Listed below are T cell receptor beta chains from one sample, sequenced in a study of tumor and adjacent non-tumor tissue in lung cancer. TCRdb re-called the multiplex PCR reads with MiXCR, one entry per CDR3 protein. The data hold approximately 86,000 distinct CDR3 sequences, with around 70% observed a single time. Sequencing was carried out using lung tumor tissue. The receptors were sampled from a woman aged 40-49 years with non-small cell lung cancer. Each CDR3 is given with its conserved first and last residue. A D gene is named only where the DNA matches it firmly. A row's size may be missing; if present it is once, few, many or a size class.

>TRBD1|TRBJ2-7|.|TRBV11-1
TGTGCCAACAACTTAGAGACAGGGACCTACGTGCAGTACTTT
CANNLETGTYVQYF
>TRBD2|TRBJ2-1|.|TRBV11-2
TGTTTCAGCAGCTTAGGGACTAGCTACAATGAGCAGATCTTC
CFSSLGTSYNEQIF
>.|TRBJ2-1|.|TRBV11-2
TGTGCAGGCAGCTCACAGCGAGGCTCCTACAATGAGCAGTTCTTC
CAGSSQRGSYNEQFF
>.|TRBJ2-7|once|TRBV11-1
TGCGCCAGCGGTGTGCAGGGAGAAGTGTACGAGCAGTACTTC
CASGVQGEVYEQYF
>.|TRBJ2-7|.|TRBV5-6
TGTGCCTGCGCGGTACAGGGCTTCTCCTACGAGCAGTACTTC
CACAVQGFSYEQYF
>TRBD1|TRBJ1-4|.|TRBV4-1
TGCGCCAGCGGCCAAGGAAAGGGACAGGGCGGCGAAAAACTGTCTTTT
CASGQGKGQGGEKLSF
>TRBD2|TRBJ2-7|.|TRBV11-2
TGTGCCAGCAGCCTAATGGCGACTAGCGGTTCCGAGTGGTACTTC
CASSLMATSGSEWYF
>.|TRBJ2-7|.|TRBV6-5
TGTGCCAGCATGTCTATCGGGGCCTCCTACGAGCAGTACTTC
CASMSIGASYEQYF
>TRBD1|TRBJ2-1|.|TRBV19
TGTGCCAGCACCCGGACAGGGGGGTACAATGAGCAGTTCTTC
CASTRTGGYNEQFF
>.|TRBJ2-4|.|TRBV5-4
TGTGCCAGCAGCCCGAGGGGTGACTCGAACATTCAGTACTTC
CASSPRGDSNIQYF
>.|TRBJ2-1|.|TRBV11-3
TGTGCCAACAGTTTACGGTTCGAGCAGTTCTTC
CANSLRFEQFF
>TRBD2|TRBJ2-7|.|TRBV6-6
TGTGGCAGCTCCCAACGGTGGTCCGGGGGGACCTCCTACGAGCAGTACTTT
CGSSQRWSGGTSYEQYF
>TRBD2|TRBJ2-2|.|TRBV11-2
TGTGCCAGCAGCTCTGGGGGGGGGATGAACACCGGGGAGCTGTTTTTT
CASSSGGGMNTGELFF
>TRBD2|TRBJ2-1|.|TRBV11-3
TGTGCCAGGAGCTCGGAGGGGAGTAGCGGGGGCAATGAGCAGTTATTC
CARSSEGSSGGNEQLF
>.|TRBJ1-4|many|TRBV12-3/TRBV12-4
TGTGCCAGCAGTTCCAGTAGGGGAAAAAAACTGTTTTTT
CASSSSRGKKLFF
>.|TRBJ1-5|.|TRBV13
TGTGCCAGCTGCAGAGGGTGGGGTTACAATCAGCCCCAGCATTTT
CASCRGWGYNQPQHF
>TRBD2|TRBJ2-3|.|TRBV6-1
TGTACCGGCAGTATCATAGCGGGGGGGGACACAGATACGCAGTATTTT
CTGSIIAGGDTDTQYF
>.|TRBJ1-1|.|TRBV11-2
TGTGCCAACAGGAATTCGGGGTTTGGAGCTTTCTTT
CANRNSGFGAFF
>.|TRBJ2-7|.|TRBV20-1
TGCAGTGCTAGTGCTTGGCAGGGGAACTACGAGCGGTACTTC
CSASAWQGNYERYF
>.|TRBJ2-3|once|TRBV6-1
TGTGCCAACACCCGAGGGTTTAACGGGGCCCCGAGTACAGATACGCAGTATTTT
CANTRGFNGAPSTDTQYF
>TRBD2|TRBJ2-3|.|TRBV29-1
TGCAGCGTTGAATTATGGGCGGGAGACACAGATATACAGTATTTT
CSVELWAGDTDIQYF
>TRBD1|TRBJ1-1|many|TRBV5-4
TGTGCCACCCGACAGGGTTACACTGAAGCTTTCTTT
CATRQGYTEAFF
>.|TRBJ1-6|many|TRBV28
TGTGCCAGCAGCCTTCCCTATAATTCACCCCTCCACTTT
CASSLPYNSPLHF
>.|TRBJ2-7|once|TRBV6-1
TGTGCCAGCAGTGAGCAGGATGGATACATCTACGGGCAGCACTTC
CASSEQDGYIYGQHF
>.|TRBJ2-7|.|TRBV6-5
TGTGCAAGCAGTCCCATCCATGGGTCCTACGAGCAGTACTTC
CASSPIHGSYEQYF
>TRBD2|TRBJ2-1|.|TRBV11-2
TGTGCCAGCAGATCTGGACTAGCGAGGAGCCCTGGGGCCAATGAGCAGTTCTTT
CASRSGLARSPGANEQFF
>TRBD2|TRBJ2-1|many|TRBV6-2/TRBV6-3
TGTGCCAGCAGTCGAGCGGGAGCAGGCTACAATGAGCAGTTCTTC
CASSRAGAGYNEQFF
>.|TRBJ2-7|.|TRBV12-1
TGTGCCAGCAACTGCGCGGCTGGCAGCTCCTACGAGCAGTATTTC
CASNCAAGSSYEQYF
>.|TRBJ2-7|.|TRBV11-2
TGTGCCAGCAGCCCCCTCGCTGGGCAGGGGTTCTACGAGCAGTACTTC
CASSPLAGQGFYEQYF
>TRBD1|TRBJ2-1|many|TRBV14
TGTGCCAGCAGCCTCTTGGCTCCCGGGACAGGGACGTTCTTC
CASSLLAPGTGTFF
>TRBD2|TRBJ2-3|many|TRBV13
TGTGCCAGCAGCTTTAGCAGCGGGAGGACAGATACGCAGTATTTT
CASSFSSGRTDTQYF
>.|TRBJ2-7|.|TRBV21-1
TGTACCAGTCCGCCGGGACAGGGACTCTATGAGCAGTACTTC
CTSPPGQGLYEQYF
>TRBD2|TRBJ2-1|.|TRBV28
TGTGACAGCAGTTTAACGACTAGCGGGAGCTCATACATTGAGCAGTTCTTC
CDSSLTTSGSSYIEQFF
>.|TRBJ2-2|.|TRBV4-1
TGCGCCAGTAGCCAAGAATGGGCTACGAACACCGGGGAGCTGTTGTTT
CASSQEWATNTGELLF
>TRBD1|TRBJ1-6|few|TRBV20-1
TGCAGTGCTAGAGACAGGGGGTTCCTTAATTCGGCCCTCCACTTT
CSARDRGFLNSALHF
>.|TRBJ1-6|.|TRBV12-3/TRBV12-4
TGTGCCAGCAGACTAGGGGACTCACCCCTCCACTTT
CASRLGDSPLHF
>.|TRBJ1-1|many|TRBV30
TGTGCCTGGACGAGGGCCAGGAGGAACACTGAAGCTTTCTTT
CAWTRARRNTEAFF
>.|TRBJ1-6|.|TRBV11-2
TGTGCCAGCAACTCGGACGGACAGCTATATTCACCCCTCCACTTC
CASNSDGQLYSPLHF
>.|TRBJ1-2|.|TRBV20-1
TGCAGTCGGGGCGGATATGGCTACACCTTC
CSRGGYGYTF
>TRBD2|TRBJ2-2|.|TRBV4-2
TGTGCCAGCAGCCATCCGGGACTAGCGGGGGGGAACACCAAGGAACTGTTTTTT
CASSHPGLAGGNTKELFF
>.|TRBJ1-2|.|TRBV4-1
TGCGCCAACAGCCAAGAGCACAGGGCCTATGGCCACACCTTC
CANSQEHRAYGHTF
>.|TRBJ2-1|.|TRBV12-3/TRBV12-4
TGTGTCAGCAGTTCTACCAGCAAGGTTTACGATGAGCAGTTCTTC
CVSSSTSKVYDEQFF
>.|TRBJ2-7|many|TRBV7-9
TGTGCCAGCAGCTCCGACAATCTCTACGAGCAGTACTTC
CASSSDNLYEQYF
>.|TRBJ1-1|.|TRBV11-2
TGTGTCAGCAGCTTTTCGGAGACCTATCGAAATGAAGCTCTCTTT
CVSSFSETYRNEALF
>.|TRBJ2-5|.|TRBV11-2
TGTGTCATCAGCTTATTAGCCGGGATCCAAGAGACCCAGTACTTC
CVISLLAGIQETQYF
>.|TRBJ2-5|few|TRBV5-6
TGTGCCAGCGGCTTGGGAGAGACCCAGTACTTC
CASGLGETQYF
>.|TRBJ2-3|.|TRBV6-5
TGTGCCAGCAGTTACCCCGACACAGATACGCAGTATTTT
CASSYPDTDTQYF
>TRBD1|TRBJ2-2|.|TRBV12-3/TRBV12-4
TGTGCCAGCAGTTCTGGACAGGGAAATACCGGGAAGCTGCTTTTT
CASSSGQGNTGKLLF
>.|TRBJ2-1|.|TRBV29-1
TGCAGCGTTTCCCGAGCTAGCGCGAGTGAGCAGTTCTTC
CSVSRASASEQFF
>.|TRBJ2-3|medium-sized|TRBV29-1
TGCAGCGCACCTTCTGGAGATACGCAGTATTTT
CSAPSGDTQYF